This T cell receptor (beta chain) was retrieved from a study of shared clonotypes between healthy human individuals. Study details: The plates for each donor numbered three CD4 naive, three CD4 memory, two CD8 naive and one CD8 memory.

The assay was immunoSEQ multiplex PCR, and TCRdb's table has in-frame clones only and misses some. The repertoire holds roughly 1,800,000 clones, with about 95% as singletons. Germline CDR1 and CDR2: MNHNY and SVGAGI (reference sequence). The CDR3 loop spans 14 amino acids. Losses at the gene ends were 8 bases for V and 5 bases for J; bases not matched to a gene: 10. Naive CD8 cells were CD45RO-negative, positively selected for CCR7, excluding terminally differentiated effector memory CD45RA+ cells. The chain employs TRBV6-6 and TRBJ2-5; 8 positions match TRBD1. This receptor was taken from a man aged 18 to 30 in good health. Sequencing used naive CD8+ T cells sorted from blood. The CDR3 sequence: CASEQTGALETQYF. The CDR3 nucleotides read TGTGCCAGCGAACAGACAGGGGCGCTGGAGACCCAGTACTTC.